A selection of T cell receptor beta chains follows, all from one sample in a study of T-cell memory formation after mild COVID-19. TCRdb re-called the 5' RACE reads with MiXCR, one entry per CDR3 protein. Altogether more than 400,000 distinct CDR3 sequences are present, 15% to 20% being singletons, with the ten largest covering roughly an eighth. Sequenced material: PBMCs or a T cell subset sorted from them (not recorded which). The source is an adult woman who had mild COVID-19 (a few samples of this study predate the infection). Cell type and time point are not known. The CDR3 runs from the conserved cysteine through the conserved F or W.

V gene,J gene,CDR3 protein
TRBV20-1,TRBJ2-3,CSAPSGGITSTDTQYF
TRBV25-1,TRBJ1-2,CASSGPGESYGYTF
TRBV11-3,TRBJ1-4,CASSPSNEKLFF
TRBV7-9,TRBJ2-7,CASSSTGGRNEQYF
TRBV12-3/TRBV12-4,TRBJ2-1,CASRLAGAGNEQFF
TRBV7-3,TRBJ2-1,CASSFGYSDEQFF
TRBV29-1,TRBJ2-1,CSVEESSGTHNEQFF
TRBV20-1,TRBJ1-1,CSANALRGEGTEAFF
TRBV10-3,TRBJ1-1,CAISWNTEAFF
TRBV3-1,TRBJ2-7,CASSQDLGAYEQYF
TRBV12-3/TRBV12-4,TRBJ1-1,CASSLGGSPRNTEAFF
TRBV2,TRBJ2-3,CASRVDTQYF
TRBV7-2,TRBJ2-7,CASRAGGSYEQYF
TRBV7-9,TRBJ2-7,CASSFRDRGSYEQYF
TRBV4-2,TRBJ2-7,CASSQDGQGFYEQYF
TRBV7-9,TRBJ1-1,CASSSLRGQGLWNTEAFF
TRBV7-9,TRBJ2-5,CASSLVDYQETQYF
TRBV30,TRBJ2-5,CAWSVWETQYF
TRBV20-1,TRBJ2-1,CSAWKQGNSYNEQFF
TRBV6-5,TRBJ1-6,CASSYAGQYNSPLHF
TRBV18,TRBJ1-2,CASSPQTQGHNGYTF
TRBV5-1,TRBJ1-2,CASSWGTEAAYGYTF
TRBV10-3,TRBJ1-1,CAAGYINTEAFF
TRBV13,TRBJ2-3,CASSLMRGAGTDTQYF
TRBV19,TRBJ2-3,CASSNRGHRDTQYF
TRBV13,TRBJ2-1,CASSLAGELWFF
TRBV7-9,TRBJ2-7,CASTPSSYEQYF
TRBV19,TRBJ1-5,CASCPTPPSGNQPQHF